This section outlines one T cell receptor (beta chain) sequence together with its context. The antigen is unknown. Sequence at one end of the junction differs from germline and may be a read error. This specimen includes other DNA sequences encoding the same CDR3. From germline, CDR1 is ENHRY and CDR2 SYGVKD. The CDR3 sequence is 13 residues long. The PCR ran on 60 Vbeta and 13 Jbeta primers. The assay was immunoSEQ multiplex PCR, and TCRdb's table has in-frame clones only and misses some. In all, the sample yields about 160,000 clones. The sample comes from a study of cytomegalovirus exposure and HLA in healthy donors. Overall study results and limits: Relative to equally common others, HLA-associated TCR beta chains showed greater clonal expansion in a later analysis.

This rearrangement joins TRBV10-3 to TRBJ2-3, with 7 bases matching TRBD2. Sequencing used PBMCs. The source is a man between 25 and 39 years old in good health and CMV-seronegative. CDR3 residues: CASTSASTDTQYF. The CDR3 DNA sequence: TGTGCCAGTACTAGCGCTAGCACGGATACGCAGTATTTT.